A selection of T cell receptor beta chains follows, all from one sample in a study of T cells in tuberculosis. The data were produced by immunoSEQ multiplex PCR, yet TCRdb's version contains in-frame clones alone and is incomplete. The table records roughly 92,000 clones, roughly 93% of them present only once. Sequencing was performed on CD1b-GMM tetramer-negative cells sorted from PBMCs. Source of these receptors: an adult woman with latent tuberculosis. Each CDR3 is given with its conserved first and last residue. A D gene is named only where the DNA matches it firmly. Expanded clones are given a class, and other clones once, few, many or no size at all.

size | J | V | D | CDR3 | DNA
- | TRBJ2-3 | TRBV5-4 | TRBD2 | CASSLGAGASGGELYF | TGTGCCAGCAGCTTGGGGGCAGGGGCTAGCGGGGGGGAGTTGTATTTT
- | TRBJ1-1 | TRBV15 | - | CATSSPGGGSPNTEAFF | TGTGCCACCAGCAGTCCCGGGGGAGGTTCCCCGAACACTGAAGCTTTCTTT
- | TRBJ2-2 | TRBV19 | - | CASTPGGNTGELFF | TGTGCCAGTACCCCTGGAGGCAACACCGGGGAGCTGTTTTTT
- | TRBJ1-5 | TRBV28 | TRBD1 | CASSFRTGGDQPQHF | TGTGCCAGCAGTTTTAGGACAGGGGGCGATCAGCCCCAGCATTTT
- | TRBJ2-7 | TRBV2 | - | CASSGTERYEQYF | TGTGCCAGCAGTGGGACAGAGCGATACGAGCAGTACTTC
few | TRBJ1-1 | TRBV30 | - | CAWSWGDTEAFF | TGTGCCTGGAGTTGGGGGGACACTGAAGCTTTCTTT
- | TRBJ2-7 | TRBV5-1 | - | CASSLGLGNGAYEQYF | TGCGCCAGCAGCTTGGGGCTAGGAAACGGCGCCTACGAGCAGTACTTC
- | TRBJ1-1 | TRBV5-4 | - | CASSLGPRDTEAFF | TGTGCCAGCAGCTTGGGGCCGAGGGACACTGAAGCTTTCTTT
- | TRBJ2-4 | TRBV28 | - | CASSLGTTKNIQYF | TGTGCCAGCAGTTTGGGGACAACGAAAAACATTCAGTACTTC
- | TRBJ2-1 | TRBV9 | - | CASSPGVTYNEQFF | TGTGCCAGCAGCCCCGGGGTAACCTACAATGAGCAGTTCTTC
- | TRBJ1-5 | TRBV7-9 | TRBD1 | CASSLMEGAGASGGPQHF | TGTGCCAGCAGCTTGATGGAGGGGGCAGGGGCCTCGGGCGGGCCCCAGCATTTT
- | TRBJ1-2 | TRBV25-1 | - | CASSEWTENYGYTF | TGTGCCAGCAGTGAATGGACAGAGAACTATGGCTACACCTTC
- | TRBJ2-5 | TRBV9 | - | CASSAKQGRQETQYF | TGTGCCAGCAGCGCAAAACAGGGGAGGCAAGAGACCCAGTACTTC
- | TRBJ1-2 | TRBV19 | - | CASSHLAPGDSYGYTF | TGTGCCAGTAGTCACCTCGCCCCGGGTGATAGCTATGGCTACACCTTC
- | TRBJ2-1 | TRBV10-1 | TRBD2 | CASSPLAGGPTEQFF | TGCGCCAGCAGCCCACTAGCGGGGGGGCCTACTGAGCAGTTCTTC
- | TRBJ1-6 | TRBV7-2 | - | CASSFTQAGSPLHF | TGTGCCAGCAGCTTTACCCAGGCAGGTTCACCCCTCCACTTT
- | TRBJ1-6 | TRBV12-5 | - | CASGLVMGDYNSPLHF | TGTGCTAGTGGTTTGGTAATGGGAGATTATAATTCACCCCTCCACTTT
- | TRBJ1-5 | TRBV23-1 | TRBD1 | CASSQDRAPGNQPQHF | TGCGCCAGCAGTCAAGACAGGGCGCCAGGCAATCAGCCCCAGCATTTT
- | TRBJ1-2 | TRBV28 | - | CASSLGLDRRYGYTF | TGTGCCAGCAGTTTAGGTCTCGACAGGAGATATGGCTACACCTTC
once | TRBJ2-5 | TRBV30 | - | CAWTGRTQETQYF | TGTGCCTGGACAGGGCGCACCCAAGAGACCCAGTACTTC
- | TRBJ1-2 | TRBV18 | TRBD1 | CASSPRGQSTSTNYGYTF | TGTGCCAGCTCACCACGGGGACAGTCGACCTCAACTAACTATGGCTACACCTTC
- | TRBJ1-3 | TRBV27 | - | CASSPNPAGGLAGNTIYF | TGTGCCAGCAGTCCGAACCCAGCGGGGGGGTTGGCCGGAAACACCATATATTTT
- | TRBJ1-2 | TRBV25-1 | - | CASAAQGKYGYTF | TGTGCCAGCGCCGCCCAGGGAAAATATGGCTACACCTTC
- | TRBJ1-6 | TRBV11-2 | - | CASSLGLGLHNSPLHF | TGTGCCAGCAGCTTAGGATTAGGACTACATAATTCACCCCTCCACTTT
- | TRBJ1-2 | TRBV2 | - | CASSDLQGYGYTF | TGTGCCAGCAGCGATCTACAGGGCTATGGCTACACCTTC
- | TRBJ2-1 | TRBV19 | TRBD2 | CASTKGGGSYNEQFF | TGTGCCAGTACCAAGGGCGGGGGCTCCTACAATGAGCAGTTCTTC
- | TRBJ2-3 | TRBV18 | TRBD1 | CASSKDRVADTQYF | TGTGCCAGCTCGAAGGACAGGGTTGCAGATACGCAGTATTTT